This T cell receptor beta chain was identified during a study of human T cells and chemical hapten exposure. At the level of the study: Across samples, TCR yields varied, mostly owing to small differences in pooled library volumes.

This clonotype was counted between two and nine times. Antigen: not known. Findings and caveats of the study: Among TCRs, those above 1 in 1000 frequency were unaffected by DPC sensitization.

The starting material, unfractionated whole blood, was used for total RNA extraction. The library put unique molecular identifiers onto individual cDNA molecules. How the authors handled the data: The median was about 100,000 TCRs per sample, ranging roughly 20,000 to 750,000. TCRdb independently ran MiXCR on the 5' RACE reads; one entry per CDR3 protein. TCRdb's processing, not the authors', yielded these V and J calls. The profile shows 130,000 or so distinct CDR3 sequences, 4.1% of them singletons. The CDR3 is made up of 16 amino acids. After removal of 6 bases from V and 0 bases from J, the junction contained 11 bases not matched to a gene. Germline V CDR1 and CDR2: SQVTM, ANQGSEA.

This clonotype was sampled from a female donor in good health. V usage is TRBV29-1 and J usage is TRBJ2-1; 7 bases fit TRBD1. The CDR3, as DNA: TGCAGCGTAGGGACAGTGAAACTGAGCTCCTACAATGAGCAGTTCTTC. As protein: CSVGTVKLSSYNEQFF.